This entry concerns a single T cell receptor (beta chain). Germline CDR1 reads MNHEY; CDR2 reads SVGAGI. This CDR3 spans 13 amino acids. Trimming removed 6 bases from V and 7 bases from J, with 10 bases in between. The source of the sample is a study of T cell responses to AZD1222 COVID-19 vaccine. TCRdb's copy holds only in-frame clones and misses some; the assay was immunoSEQ multiplex PCR. The table records approximately 100,000 clones, 91% of them present only once. This clonotype was obtained from an adult in good health. The rearrangement joins TRBV6-5 to TRBJ1-6, with D possibly matching TRBD1 (5 bases). The sample here was peripheral blood, taken on day 0 of AZD1222 vaccination. CDR3 DNA: TGTGCCAGCAGACAGGTGGGGAATTCACCCCTCCACTTT. The encoded protein is CASRQVGNSPLHF.